Given below is one T cell receptor beta chain in context. Antigen unknown. The data originate from a study of OX40 agonist ivuxolimab in advanced cancers. Study-wide results and caveats: No determination was made of the antigen specificity of the expanded peripheral T cells. Expanded clones were, on average, more numerous among CD8+ T cells than CD4+.

V trimming: 5 bases; J trimming: 3 bases; junction bases outside the gene matches: 6. Germline lookup yields CDR1 LNHDA and CDR2 SQIVND (reference sequence). The length of the CDR3 is 15 residues. The data were produced by immunoSEQ multiplex PCR, yet TCRdb's version contains in-frame clones alone and is incomplete. The sample yields roughly 29,000 clones, around 86% seen once. The clonotype comes from an adult with an advanced solid tumor such as melanoma, head and neck, liver or kidney cancer. The sample in question was CD4+ or CD8+ T cells sorted from blood, obtained in a trial of the OX40 agonist ivuxolimab. J is TRBJ2-3 and V is TRBV19, with 9 bases fitting TRBD2. Here the CDR3 reads CASSPLAGRTDTQYF. DNA for the CDR3: TGTGCCAGTAGTCCTCTAGCGGGACGGACAGATACGCAGTATTTT.